The 9 T cell receptor beta chains listed next were all sequenced from one sample in a study of regulatory T cells in long-lasting Graves disease. Specified time point: newly diagnosed GD, antithyroid drugs for less than 3 months. Extracted PBMC RNA gave rise to the TCR library. The TCR beta library used iRepertoire HTBI primers with Arm-PCR amplification of CDR3. In TCRdb, the multiplex PCR reads were re-called with MiXCR into one record per CDR3 protein. The sample holds 350,000 to 550,000 distinct CDR3 sequences, about 14% seen once. The sample also formed part of further work on T cells in Graves' hyperthyroidism and ophthalmopathy.

The sample in question was peripheral blood mononuclear cells (PBMCs), obtained at new diagnosis, from a patient treated with antithyroid drugs. The receptors come from a woman between 50 and 59 years old with Graves disease.

Worth noting for this clonotype: One end of the junction varies from germline; a read error may be responsible. The J gene is TRBJ2-7, the V gene TRBV20-1, with 8 bases fitting TRBD1. Germline V gene lookup returns CDR1 DFQATT and CDR2 SNEGSKA (reference sequence). This CDR3 is built from 15 residues. In DNA, the CDR3 is TGCACTGCTAGAGATGTCGGGCAGGGGGCGCTTGAGCAGTACTTC. Translating gives CTARDVGQGALEQYF.

Many counts were recorded for this clonotype. The chain combines TRBV10-3 with TRBJ2-2, with 11 positions matching TRBD2. The CDR3 runs to 15 residues. Germline V gives CDR1 ENHRY, CDR2 SYGVKD. V shed 7 bases and J 7 bases; nucleotides not matched to a gene: 8. CDR3 protein: CAITPGLAVNGELFF. In DNA form, the CDR3 reads TGTGCCATCACCCCGGGACTAGCGGTTAACGGGGAGCTGTTTTTT.

The sample holds many counts of this clonotype. The rearrangement joins TRBV18 to TRBJ1-1; D gene uncertain. The V end was cut by 0 bases, the J end by 3 bases, with 8 bases between. This CDR3 comprises 14 residues. Germline V gene sequence: CDR1 KGHSH, CDR2 LQKENI. The CDR3 reads CASSPPNGDTEAFF. The CDR3 nucleotides read TGTGCCAGCTCACCACCGAATGGGGACACTGAAGCTTTCTTT.

This clonotype was seen many times. The chain couples TRBV18 to TRBJ2-7; maybe TRBD2 (5 bases). The CDR3 loop spans 14 amino acids. Germline V lookup: CDR1 KGHSH, CDR2 LQKENI. V lost 2 bases, J lost 4 bases, and 12 bases lay in between. The CDR3 coding sequence is TGTGCCAGCTCACCAGGCAATGGGAGATACGAGCAGTACTTC. Translated: CASSPGNGRYEQYF.

This clonotype was observed a handful of times. The chain uses TRBV10-3 and TRBJ1-1; TRBD1 might be the D (6 bases). The CDR3 spans 15 residues. V was cut by 6 bases and J by 3 bases, with 17 bases left in between. CDR1 is ENHRY and CDR2 is SYGVKD in the germline V gene. The CDR3 loop is CAISPETGADTEAFF. The DNA for the CDR3 is TGTGCCATCAGCCCAGAGACGGGGGCGGACACTGAAGCTTTCTTT.

This clonotype was counted between two and nine times. The rearrangement links TRBV9 to TRBJ2-4, with D perhaps matching TRBD1 (5 bases). This CDR3 contains 16 residues. V was shortened by 3 bases and J by 2 bases, with 15 bases between the two germline ends. From germline, CDR1 is SGDLS and CDR2 YYNGEE. The CDR3 sequence is CASSAEGDGSKNIQYF. The DNA of the CDR3 is TGTGCCAGCAGCGCTGAAGGGGATGGGTCCAAAAACATTCAGTACTTC.

V and J are TRBV6-1 and TRBJ2-7; the D gene is possibly TRBD1 (5 bases). Trimming pared 2 bases from V and 4 bases from J, leaving 18 bases between. Germline CDR1 and CDR2: MNHNS and SASEGT. CDR3 size: 16 residues. The CDR3 region has the DNA TGTGCCAGCAGTGAAAAGGGGTTTGGCTTATGGTACGAGCAGTACTTC. Its protein product is CASSEKGFGLWYEQYF.

This clonotype showed up many times. This chain uses TRBV4-1 with TRBJ2-7, with 12 bases aligning to TRBD1. This CDR3 region has 16 residues. Germline CDR1 reads MGHRA; CDR2 reads YSYEKL. With 0 bases clipped from V and 3 bases from J, the junction kept 3 bases outside the gene matches. CDR3 amino acids: CASSQDGTGGSYEQYF. The DNA for the CDR3 is TGCGCCAGCAGCCAAGATGGGACAGGGGGCAGCTACGAGCAGTACTTC.

The rearrangement joins TRBV4-2 to TRBJ2-7, with D perhaps matching TRBD2 (5 bases). This CDR3 region has 15 residues. The ends were cut back, 3 bases at V and 1 base at J, with 13 bases in the middle. In germline, CDR1 is LGHNA, CDR2 YNFKEQ. CDR3 coding DNA: TGTGCCAGCAGCCAGGGAGTGACGGTATCCTACGAGCAGTACTTC. The encoded protein is CASSQGVTVSYEQYF.